Below, 27 T cell receptor beta chains from the same sample are listed, as sequenced in a study of OX40 agonist ivuxolimab in advanced cancers. Library preparation was by the immunoSEQ multiplex PCR assay. TCRdb mirrors the immuneACCESS table, restricted to in-frame sequences. Some clones are absent from its copies; in checked studies, under half trace to an unresolved V gene, and the reason for the others is unknown. The sample table contains about 54,000 clones; only one count was recorded for approximately 91% of them. Roughly an eighth of the sample belongs to the ten largest clones. The sample consisted of CD4+ or CD8+ T cells sorted from blood, taken in a trial of the OX40 agonist ivuxolimab. These TCRs come from an adult with an advanced solid tumor such as melanoma, head and neck, liver or kidney cancer.

The J gene is TRBJ2-7, the V gene TRBV19; D unresolved. Germline loops: CDR1 LNHDA, CDR2 SQIVND (reference sequence). There are 13 residues in the CDR3. Trimming pared 3 bases from V and 0 bases from J, leaving 6 bases between. The CDR3, as DNA: TGTGCCAGTAGTATTGCAGTCTCCTACGAGCAGTACTTC. Amino acid sequence: CASSIAVSYEQYF.

The chain links TRBV14 to TRBJ1-1, with 10 bases fitting TRBD1. J gave up 6 bases and V 5 bases, and 6 bases lay outside the gene matches. Looked up from germline, CDR1 is SGHDN and CDR2 is FVKESK. CDR3 size: 14 residues. In DNA form, the CDR3 reads TGTGCCAGCAGCGCCCGGGACAGGGGACCTGAAGCTTTCTTT. Translating it yields CASSARDRGPEAFF. Looking up the rest from reference TRBV14 and TRBJ1-1 gives the full variable domain: EAGVTQFPSHSVIEKGQTVTLRCDPISGHDNLYWYRRVMGKEIKFLLHFVKESKQDESGMPNNRFLAERTGGTYSTLKVQPAELEDSGVYFCASSARDRGPEAFFGQGTRLTVV.

In the case of this clone: One junction end does not reproduce the germline sequence, and a read error may be involved. The chain joins TRBV7-9 to TRBJ2-7; TRBD2 is a possible D gene (6 bases). CDR1 is SEHNR, CDR2 FQNEAQ, per germline (reference sequence). CDR3 length equals 12 residues. Here the CDR3 DNA reads TGTGCCGGCAGCTTACTGGGGGGAGAGCAGTACTTC. This translates into CAGSLLGGEQYF. Drawing the rest from reference TRBV7-9 and TRBJ2-7, the complete variable domain is DTGVSQNPRHKITKRGQNVTFRCDPISEHNRLYWYRQTLGQGPEFLTYFQNEAQLEKSRLLSDRFSAERPKGSFSTLEIQRTEQGDSAMYLCAGSLLGGEQYFGPGTRLTVT.

The chain has TRBV19 and TRBJ1-2; D perhaps matches TRBD1 (6 bases). Trimming took off 11 bases at V and 6 bases at J, with 25 bases between the two ends. The germline V gene has CDR1 LNHDA and CDR2 SQIVND (reference sequence). This CDR3 is built from 15 residues. This CDR3 is CASAGGWGAANGYTF. CDR3 nucleotides: TGTGCCTCGGCCGGGGGGTGGGGGGCAGCTAATGGCTACACCTTC.

The V call is TRBV15, the J call TRBJ2-1; maybe TRBD2 (5 bases). The germline gives CDR1 LNHNV, CDR2 YYDKDF (reference sequence). Trimming removed 1 base at V and 5 bases at J, with 12 bases between. The CDR3 runs 15 residues. The CDR3 sequence is CATSRGEGPHNEQFF. The CDR3 nucleotides read TGTGCCACCAGCAGAGGAGAGGGTCCACACAATGAGCAGTTCTTC.

The chain is built from TRBV10-3 and TRBJ2-1; 8 nucleotides line up with TRBD2. This CDR3 has 15 residues. Germline V gives CDR1 ENHRY, CDR2 SYGVKD. The junction had 10 bases not matched to a gene; V was cut back by 8 bases and J by 4 bases. In nucleotides, the CDR3 is TGTGCCATCTACTTGGGGACTAGTTCTTACAATGAGCAGTTCTTC. Protein: CAIYLGTSSYNEQFF.

The CDR3 loop is CAISESAGDLYEQYF. CDR3 bases: TGTGCCATCAGTGAGTCGGCAGGGGACCTTTACGAGCAGTACTTC. The rearrangement joins TRBV10-3 to TRBJ2-7; tentatively, D is TRBD1 (6 bases). This CDR3 comprises 15 residues. V was trimmed by 0 bases and J by 4 bases, leaving 13 bases between them. The germline V gene has CDR1 ENHRY and CDR2 SYGVKD.

V usage is TRBV5-1 and J usage is TRBJ1-6; TRBD1 is a possible D gene (5 bases). Germline CDR1 SGHRS, CDR2 YFSETQ. The CDR3 spans 15 residues. The V gene lost 0 bases and the J gene lost 9 bases, with 13 bases spanning the gap. The CDR3 coding sequence is TGCGCCAGCAGCTTGGGGGCGGGGGGTGTTTCACCCCTCCACTTT. Protein: CASSLGAGGVSPLHF.

This rearrangement joins TRBV9 to TRBJ2-3; no reliable D call. The CDR3 extends over 13 amino acids. Germline CDR1 is SGDLS and CDR2 is YYNGEE. V gave up 4 bases and J gave up 10 bases, with 16 bases separating them. The CDR3 sequence is CASSPRSESPQYF. The CDR3 region has the DNA TGTGCCAGCAGCCCCCGGAGTGAGTCCCCGCAGTATTTT.

The chain carries TRBV4-1 and TRBJ1-3; D ambiguous. Germline CDR1 MGHRA, CDR2 YSYEKL. The CDR3 extends over 17 amino acids. Between the trimmed V and J ends, which lost 8 bases and 0 bases, there was a span of 20 bases. The CDR3 here is CASGLRGIGASGNTIYF. CDR3 nucleotides: TGCGCCAGCGGCCTTCGAGGGATCGGCGCCTCTGGAAACACCATATATTTT.

The rearrangement uses TRBV18 and TRBJ2-6; tentative D call: TRBD1 (5 bases). V was pared by 3 bases and J by 0 bases, with 9 bases between. CDR1 and CDR2 from the germline V gene are KGHSH and LQKENI. This CDR3 spans 16 amino acids. CDR3 protein: CASSPLDSSGANVLTF. CDR3 coding DNA: TGTGCCAGCTCACCTCTAGACAGCTCTGGGGCCAACGTCCTGACTTTC.

The chain combines TRBV5-1 with TRBJ2-1; D assignment may be TRBD1 or TRBD2 (5 bases each). There are 14 residues in the CDR3. Trimming removed 0 bases from V and 6 bases from J, with 10 bases in between. CDR1 SGHRS and CDR2 YFSETQ come from the germline V gene. In nucleotides, the CDR3 is TGCGCCAGCAGCTTGGGCCCCGGGGCCAATGAGCAGTTCTTC. Its protein product is CASSLGPGANEQFF.

The chain couples TRBV15 to TRBJ1-2; D not resolved. Per the germline V gene, CDR1 is LNHNV and CDR2 is YYDKDF (reference sequence). The CDR3 covers 16 residues. V lost 3 bases and J 4 bases, leaving 18 bases between the germline ends. CDR3 sequence: CATSSEISGKTYGYTF. The CDR3 DNA sequence: TGTGCCACCAGCAGCGAAATAAGTGGAAAGACCTATGGCTACACCTTC.

This clone was seen a single time. The V gene is TRBV7-9, the J gene TRBJ2-5; possible D gene TRBD2, 7 bases. The ends were cut back, 5 bases at V and 0 bases at J, with 13 bases in the middle. CDR3 length equals 15 residues. The germline gives CDR1 SEHNR, CDR2 FQNEAQ (reference sequence). CDR3 in DNA: TGTGCCAGCAGCCAAGGGGGGGACTACCAAGAGACCCAGTACTTC. It translates to CASSQGGDYQETQYF.

This rearrangement joins TRBV28 to TRBJ2-3; the D is unclear. Trimming shortened V by 6 bases and J by 0 bases, and 19 bases separated the two germline ends. This CDR3 contains 17 residues. CDR1 is MDHEN, CDR2 SYDVKM, per germline. CDR3: CASSPGGSYSSTDTQYF. In DNA, the CDR3 is TGTGCCAGCAGCCCCGGTGGTTCTTACTCTAGCACAGATACGCAGTATTTT.

The chain is built from TRBV2 and TRBJ2-2, with 8 bases identical to TRBD1. The V gene's germline CDR1 is SNHLY and CDR2 FYNNEI. The V and J ends lost 3 bases and 13 bases, in that order; junction bases with no gene match: 13. This CDR3 has 15 residues. In nucleotides, the CDR3 is TGTGCCAGCAGTGATCTTCAGGGGGCTGAACTTGGGCTGTTTTTT. Translated: CASSDLQGAELGLFF.

This rearrangement joins TRBV7-9 to TRBJ2-7, with D possibly matching TRBD2 (6 bases). The germline CDR1 and CDR2 sequences are SEHNR and FQNEAQ (reference sequence). The CDR3 is 14 amino acids. The V gene lost 5 bases and the J gene lost 7 bases, with 18 bases spanning the gap. CDR3: CASSPLRRGKEQYF. CDR3 DNA sequence: TGTGCCAGCAGCCCCCTGAGGAGGGGTAAGGAGCAGTACTTC.

The chain recombines TRBV4-2 with TRBJ2-2; no clear D gene. Trimming cost V 0 bases and J 6 bases, with 2 bases left between them. CDR3 length: 12 residues. Germline CDR1 reads LGHNA; CDR2 reads YNFKEQ. The CDR3 DNA is TGTGCCAGCAGCCAAGACGCCGGGGAGCTGTTTTTT. Its protein is CASSQDAGELFF.

CDR3 bases: TGCGCCAGCAGCCAACAGGGTGACTATGGCTACACCTTC. Residues: CASSQQGDYGYTF. The chain employs TRBV5-1 and TRBJ1-2; the D gene is possibly TRBD1 (6 bases). CDR3 length equals 13 residues. The germline gives CDR1 SGHRS, CDR2 YFSETQ. Trimming removed 4 bases from V and 3 bases from J, with 10 bases in between.

This chain connects TRBV28 to TRBJ2-3; 7 bases align to TRBD1. This CDR3 is 16 amino acids long. CDR1 and CDR2 from the germline V gene are MDHEN and SYDVKM. Trimming removed 6 bases from V and 2 bases from J; junction bases left unmatched: 11. For the CDR3, the DNA is TGTGCCAGCAGCGACCCGGGACAGTACTCCACAGATACGCAGTATTTT. This translates into CASSDPGQYSTDTQYF. Looking up the rest from reference TRBV28 and TRBJ2-3 gives the full variable domain: DVKVTQSSRYLVKRTGEKVFLECVQDMDHENMFWYRQDPGLGLRLIYFSYDVKMKEKGDIPEGYSVSREKKERFSLILESASTNQTSMYLCASSDPGQYSTDTQYFGPGTRLTVL.

V is TRBV21-1 and J is TRBJ2-5; TRBD1 reflects the table's D call only, with no check against the DNA. TRBV21-1 is a known pseudogene. The CDR3 is made up of 14 amino acids. CDR3 coding DNA: TGTGCCAGCAGCAGTGCAGGGCCCAAAGAGACCCAGTACTTC. Translation gives CASSSAGPKETQYF.

The chain has TRBV7-7 and TRBJ1-2; tentatively, D is TRBD1 (5 bases). The germline gives CDR1 SSHAT, CDR2 FNYEAQ (reference sequence). Deletions cut 0 bases from V and 2 bases from J, with 7 bases between. This CDR3 spans 14 amino acids. CDR3 sequence: CASSLAAGNYGYTF. CDR3 nucleotides: TGTGCCAGCAGCTTAGCGGCAGGGAACTATGGCTACACCTTC. Combining the CDR3 with reference TRBV7-7 and TRBJ1-2 gives the whole variable domain GAGVSQSPRYKVTKRGQDVTLRCDPISSHATLYWYQQALGQGPEFLTYFNYEAQPDKSGLPSDRFSAERPEGSISTLTIQRTEQRDSAMYRCASSLAAGNYGYTFGSGTRLTVV.

This chain uses TRBV29-1 with TRBJ2-7, with 7 bases fitting TRBD2. This CDR3 has 14 amino acids. The V gene's germline CDR1 is SQVTM and CDR2 ANQGSEA. After removal of 6 bases from V and 0 bases from J, the junction contained 8 bases not matched to a gene. The CDR3 DNA reads TGCAGCGTGGGCGGGGCGGGAGCCTCCTACGAGCAGTACTTC. This encodes CSVGGAGASYEQYF.

The CDR3 here is CASSPRLYDYNEQFF. The CDR3 region has the DNA TGTGCCAGCTCACCACGACTATACGACTACAATGAGCAGTTCTTC. This rearrangement joins TRBV18 to TRBJ2-1; a weak D match, TRBD2 (5 bases). Germline values: CDR1 KGHSH, CDR2 LQKENI. Trimming removed 1 base from V and 3 bases from J, with 10 bases in between. This CDR3 is built from 15 residues.

The genes are TRBV12-5 and TRBJ2-2; D assignment may be TRBD1 or TRBD2 (5 bases each). V shed 4 bases and J shed 5 bases, with 8 bases lying between them. This CDR3 spans 13 amino acids. Germline V gene sequence: CDR1 LGHNT, CDR2 FRNRAP. This chain's CDR3 is CASGWGYTGELFF. In DNA form, the CDR3 reads TGTGCTAGTGGTTGGGGGTATACCGGGGAGCTGTTTTTT.

A single count supports this clone. The sample contains more than one DNA sequence encoding this CDR3. This rearrangement joins TRBV28 to TRBJ1-5; 7 nucleotides match TRBD1. V shed 6 bases and J 3 bases; nucleotides not matched to a gene: 11. Germline CDR1 reads MDHEN; CDR2 reads SYDVKM. CDR3 size: 16 residues. Here the CDR3 DNA reads TGTGCCAGCAGAGCCAGGGGGGGAACCTTCAATCAGCCCCAGCATTTT. It encodes CASRARGGTFNQPQHF.

This chain links TRBV2 with TRBJ2-6, with TRBD1 matching 9 bases. Germline V gene data show CDR1 as SNHLY and CDR2 as FYNNEI. V was pared by 7 bases and J by 1 base, with 26 bases of the junction left unmatched. The CDR3 has 23 amino acids. CDR3 loop: CASKRDATGGWFSPYSGANVLTF. CDR3 nucleotides: TGTGCCAGCAAGCGGGACGCAACAGGGGGCTGGTTTAGTCCTTATTCTGGGGCCAACGTCCTGACTTTC.